This entry is about one T cell receptor beta chain. In the authors' workflow: Reference gene primer amplification in the assay estimated nucleated cell counts. The repertoire was sequenced with immunoSEQ multiplex PCR; TCRdb's copy has only in-frame clones and lacks some. V, J and clone size are those of that table, while D and trimming were read from the DNA. Found here are around 260,000 clones, roughly four fifths of them singletons; the top ten hold around a tenth. The data originate from a study of blood T cell repertoires in COVID-19. Study in general: Acute-phase and convalescent COVID-19 samples originated in the United States, Italy and Spain. PBMCs, B-cell-depleted T cells, or T cells provided the cDNA or gDNA that made up the material.

This TCR was recovered from a woman between 50 and 59 years old who had recovered from COVID-19. Specimen: peripheral blood.

In DNA form, the CDR3 reads TGCGCCAGCAGCCAGACTGACGGGACTCGTGTGTACGAGCAGTACTTC. It encodes CASSQTDGTRVYEQYF. The chain combines TRBV4-3 with TRBJ2-7, with D possibly matching TRBD2 (6 bases). The CDR3 covers 16 residues. Trimming left V 3 bases short and J 4 bases short, with 19 bases between. Germline CDR1 is LGHNA and CDR2 is YSLEER.